The rows below give T cell receptor beta chains drawn from one sample of a study of T cells after posttransplantation cyclophosphamide. Using immunoSEQ multiplex PCR, the repertoire was profiled, and TCRdb retains in-frame clones only, with some absent. This sample carries about 3,300 clones, none of them present only once. The sequences come from PBMCs, collected after allogeneic stem cell transplant with posttransplant cyclophosphamide. These receptors originate from a young adult male patient who received an allogeneic stem cell transplant from a related donor, was CMV-positive, and had acute GVHD only. Some T cells may trace back to the graft donor. The CDR3 runs from the conserved cysteine through the conserved F or W. Each record gives: CDR3 DNA, CDR3 protein, V gene, clone size, D gene, J gene. D genes are given only for firm matches. The size of a clone is reported for some rows only, either as once, few or many, or as a class for expanded clones.

CDR3 DNA: TGTGCCAGCTCAGTTTACCGGAACGGGGGGACCACAGATACGCAGTATTTT
CDR3 protein: CASSVYRNGGTTDTQYF
V gene: TRBV12-3/TRBV12-4
clone size: many
D gene: TRBD2
J gene: TRBJ2-3

CDR3 DNA: TGTGCCAGCAGCTTAGGACAGAGGGGTGGCTACACCTTC
CDR3 protein: CASSLGQRGGYTF
V gene: TRBV7-8
clone size: many
D gene: .
J gene: TRBJ1-2

CDR3 DNA: TGCGCCAGCAGTCAAAAGGGGATCTACGAGCAGTACTTC
CDR3 protein: CASSQKGIYEQYF
V gene: TRBV23-1
clone size: many
D gene: .
J gene: TRBJ2-7

CDR3 DNA: TGTGCCAGTAGCCTGGGGACAGTCGGAGGGAACCAGTACTTC
CDR3 protein: CASSLGTVGGNQYF
V gene: TRBV19
clone size: many
D gene: .
J gene: TRBJ2-5

CDR3 DNA: TGTGCCAGCAGTTACCGGAAGACTGCGCAAGAGACCCAGTACTTC
CDR3 protein: CASSYRKTAQETQYF
V gene: TRBV6-2/TRBV6-3
clone size: medium-sized
D gene: .
J gene: TRBJ2-5

CDR3 DNA: TGTGCCAGCAGGACTAGCTGGGGGGAAAGAGGGACCCAGTACTTC
CDR3 protein: CASRTSWGERGTQYF
V gene: TRBV5-6
clone size: few
D gene: TRBD2
J gene: TRBJ2-5

CDR3 DNA: TGCGCCAGCAGTCGGGCCGGGACACTGAACACTGAAGCTTTCTTT
CDR3 protein: CASSRAGTLNTEAFF
V gene: TRBV5-1
clone size: many
D gene: .
J gene: TRBJ1-1

CDR3 DNA: TGCGCCAGCAGCTTGAGCCTAGCGGGGGTAAATGAGCAGTTCTTC
CDR3 protein: CASSLSLAGVNEQFF
V gene: TRBV5-1
clone size: many
D gene: TRBD2
J gene: TRBJ2-1

CDR3 DNA: TGTGCCAGCAGCTTAGCCCGAAGCTCCTACAATGAGCAGTTCTTC
CDR3 protein: CASSLARSSYNEQFF
V gene: TRBV6-1
clone size: many
D gene: .
J gene: TRBJ2-1

CDR3 DNA: TGTGCCAGCAGCTTAGGCCTTCGGAGCGGGGGAGACCAAGAGACCCAGTACTTC
CDR3 protein: CASSLGLRSGGDQETQYF
V gene: TRBV7-9
clone size: many
D gene: TRBD2
J gene: TRBJ2-5

CDR3 DNA: TGTGCCAGCAGCGGATTGGGACAGGTCGCTGAAGCTTTCTTT
CDR3 protein: CASSGLGQVAEAFF
V gene: TRBV7-2
clone size: many
D gene: TRBD1
J gene: TRBJ1-1

CDR3 DNA: TGTGCCAGCAGCCATCCTCGGGACAGGGGGCGGCTTTTCAATCAGCCCCAGCATTTT
CDR3 protein: CASSHPRDRGRLFNQPQHF
V gene: TRBV6-2/TRBV6-3
clone size: many
D gene: TRBD1
J gene: TRBJ1-5

CDR3 DNA: TGTGCCAGCAGCTTGGGAGTCCAGGGGGGTGCAACTAATGAAAAACTGTTTTTT
CDR3 protein: CASSLGVQGGATNEKLFF
V gene: TRBV5-5
clone size: many
D gene: TRBD1
J gene: TRBJ1-4

CDR3 DNA: TGTGCCAGCAGTGAAGGGGCGGTCTTGAACACTGAAGCTTTCTTT
CDR3 protein: CASSEGAVLNTEAFF
V gene: TRBV25-1
clone size: many
D gene: .
J gene: TRBJ1-1

CDR3 DNA: TGTGCCCTCATAGCTCTCAGCTCCTACAATGAGCAGTTCTTC
CDR3 protein: CALIALSSYNEQFF
V gene: TRBV12-3/TRBV12-4
clone size: medium-sized
D gene: .
J gene: TRBJ2-1

CDR3 DNA: TGTGCCAGCAGCCGTGACAGGGAGGAATCTTTCTTT
CDR3 protein: CASSRDREESFF
V gene: TRBV11-1
clone size: many
D gene: TRBD1
J gene: TRBJ1-1

CDR3 DNA: TGTGCCAGCAGCCAAGGAAGATTCCAGGGTGAGGCTTTCTTT
CDR3 protein: CASSQGRFQGEAFF
V gene: TRBV14
clone size: many
D gene: .
J gene: TRBJ1-1

CDR3 DNA: TGTGCCACCAGCAGAGGGCGACAGGGAACGGGACAGCCCCAGCATTTT
CDR3 protein: CATSRGRQGTGQPQHF
V gene: TRBV15
clone size: many
D gene: TRBD1
J gene: TRBJ1-5

CDR3 DNA: TGTGCCAGCAGTTTCAAACAGGGGGCAGGCTATGGCTACACCTTC
CDR3 protein: CASSFKQGAGYGYTF
V gene: TRBV2
clone size: many
D gene: TRBD1
J gene: TRBJ1-2

CDR3 DNA: TGTGCCAGCAGCCCCTCAGGGGGCACTGAAGCTTTCTTT
CDR3 protein: CASSPSGGTEAFF
V gene: TRBV11-2
clone size: many
D gene: TRBD1
J gene: TRBJ1-1

CDR3 DNA: TGTGCCAGCAGCTTATTCTCAACGGACACTGAAGCTTTCTTT
CDR3 protein: CASSLFSTDTEAFF
V gene: TRBV11-3
clone size: many
D gene: .
J gene: TRBJ1-1

CDR3 DNA: TGTGCCAGCAGCCCGAGATCGGATGGCTACACCTTC
CDR3 protein: CASSPRSDGYTF
V gene: TRBV7-2
clone size: many
D gene: .
J gene: TRBJ1-2

CDR3 DNA: TGTGCCAGCAGTTTACAGGCGGGTACAGCGGCTGAAGCTTTCTTT
CDR3 protein: CASSLQAGTAAEAFF
V gene: TRBV12-3/TRBV12-4
clone size: medium-sized
D gene: .
J gene: TRBJ1-1

CDR3 DNA: TGTGCCAGCAGTTACCCGACAGAAGCTTTCTTT
CDR3 protein: CASSYPTEAFF
V gene: TRBV6-2/TRBV6-3
clone size: large
D gene: .
J gene: TRBJ1-1

CDR3 DNA: TGTGCCAGCAGCTTCAGGGTCCCCACCCAAGAGACCCAGTACTTC
CDR3 protein: CASSFRVPTQETQYF
V gene: TRBV5-4
clone size: many
D gene: .
J gene: TRBJ2-5

CDR3 DNA: TGCGCCAGCAGCTTGGACCAGGGGTCCACCTACGAGCAGTACTTC
CDR3 protein: CASSLDQGSTYEQYF
V gene: TRBV5-1
clone size: many
D gene: .
J gene: TRBJ2-7

CDR3 DNA: TGCGCCAGCAGCCAGCTAGGTGGGGGGGGGACAGATACGCAGTATTTT
CDR3 protein: CASSQLGGGGTDTQYF
V gene: TRBV4-3
clone size: many
D gene: TRBD2
J gene: TRBJ2-3

CDR3 DNA: TGTGCCAGCAGCCAAGTCCGGACAGGGACTTATGGCTACACCTTC
CDR3 protein: CASSQVRTGTYGYTF
V gene: TRBV14
clone size: many
D gene: TRBD1
J gene: TRBJ1-2

CDR3 DNA: TGTGCCAGCCAAGCGGGGGGCGTAGATACTGAAGCTTTCTTT
CDR3 protein: CASQAGGVDTEAFF
V gene: TRBV6-6
clone size: medium-sized
D gene: .
J gene: TRBJ1-1

CDR3 DNA: TGTGCCAGCAGCTTACAGGGGAGTGGCAATCAGCCCCAGCATTTT
CDR3 protein: CASSLQGSGNQPQHF
V gene: TRBV7-2
clone size: many
D gene: .
J gene: TRBJ1-5

CDR3 DNA: TGTGCCAGCTCACCACTTGCAGGGAACACTGAAGCTTTCTTT
CDR3 protein: CASSPLAGNTEAFF
V gene: TRBV18
clone size: many
D gene: .
J gene: TRBJ1-1

CDR3 DNA: TGTGCCAGCAGTTTACAAAACTACAATGAGCAGTTCTTC
CDR3 protein: CASSLQNYNEQFF
V gene: TRBV27
clone size: many
D gene: .
J gene: TRBJ2-1

CDR3 DNA: TGTGCCAGCAGCTTCGGGGGTCTCACTGAAGCTTTCTTT
CDR3 protein: CASSFGGLTEAFF
V gene: TRBV7-8
clone size: many
D gene: .
J gene: TRBJ1-1

CDR3 DNA: TGTGCCAGCCAAAACAGGGAATCAGATACGCAGTATTTT
CDR3 protein: CASQNRESDTQYF
V gene: TRBV5-8
clone size: many
D gene: .
J gene: TRBJ2-3

CDR3 DNA: TGCGCCAGCAGCTTGGGGACAGGCCAGCACACAATCTATAATTCACCCCTCCACTTT
CDR3 protein: CASSLGTGQHTIYNSPLHF
V gene: TRBV5-1
clone size: many
D gene: TRBD1
J gene: TRBJ1-6

CDR3 DNA: TGTGCCAGCAGTCTTTCCGACGGACAGGGGGCGCGGGAGCAGTACTTC
CDR3 protein: CASSLSDGQGAREQYF
V gene: TRBV12-3/TRBV12-4
clone size: many
D gene: TRBD1
J gene: TRBJ2-7

CDR3 DNA: TGTGCCTGGAAACCGGGACTAGCGGGGGGAGAGACCCAGTACTTC
CDR3 protein: CAWKPGLAGGETQYF
V gene: TRBV30
clone size: few
D gene: TRBD2
J gene: TRBJ2-5

CDR3 DNA: TGTGCCAGCTCACCGCCGGACAGTAGCTATGGCTACACCTTC
CDR3 protein: CASSPPDSSYGYTF
V gene: TRBV18
clone size: many
D gene: .
J gene: TRBJ1-2

CDR3 DNA: TGCGCCAGCAGCCAAGATCCCCAGGGGGGTAACACCATATATTTT
CDR3 protein: CASSQDPQGGNTIYF
V gene: TRBV4-3
clone size: many
D gene: TRBD1
J gene: TRBJ1-3

CDR3 DNA: TGTGCCACCAATTACGCGGGGACTAATGAAAAACTGTTTTTT
CDR3 protein: CATNYAGTNEKLFF
V gene: TRBV19
clone size: medium-sized
D gene: .
J gene: TRBJ1-4

CDR3 DNA: TGTGCCAGCTCAGAGTCGCGCAGGGGCAATCAGCCCCAGCATTTT
CDR3 protein: CASSESRRGNQPQHF
V gene: TRBV18
clone size: many
D gene: .
J gene: TRBJ1-5

CDR3 DNA: TGTGCCAGCAGCCCCGGGGGGGGGACAGGGGGATTAGGCGAGCAGTACTTC
CDR3 protein: CASSPGGGTGGLGEQYF
V gene: TRBV5-4
clone size: many
D gene: TRBD1
J gene: TRBJ2-7

CDR3 DNA: TGCGCCAGCACAGGAGGGGTCCAAGAGACCCAGTACTTC
CDR3 protein: CASTGGVQETQYF
V gene: TRBV10-2
clone size: many
D gene: .
J gene: TRBJ2-5

CDR3 DNA: TGTGCCAGCAGCTTGGGTCTCGCCTATAATTCACCCCTCCACTTT
CDR3 protein: CASSLGLAYNSPLHF
V gene: TRBV5-4
clone size: many
D gene: .
J gene: TRBJ1-6

CDR3 DNA: TGTGCCAGCAGCATAAGGAGGGTAGGCTACGAGCAGTACTTC
CDR3 protein: CASSIRRVGYEQYF
V gene: TRBV7-2
clone size: many
D gene: .
J gene: TRBJ2-7

CDR3 DNA: TGTGCCAGCAGTTATACCGGGACAGGGTTCTACGAGCAGTACTTC
CDR3 protein: CASSYTGTGFYEQYF
V gene: TRBV6-5
clone size: many
D gene: TRBD1
J gene: TRBJ2-7

CDR3 DNA: TGTGCCAGCAGTACAGGGACTACTCCCTGGGAGACCCAGTACTTC
CDR3 protein: CASSTGTTPWETQYF
V gene: TRBV27
clone size: few
D gene: .
J gene: TRBJ2-5

CDR3 DNA: TGTGCCAGCAGCTTAGCCGACACCAACTATGGCTACACCTTC
CDR3 protein: CASSLADTNYGYTF
V gene: TRBV5-5
clone size: many
D gene: .
J gene: TRBJ1-2

CDR3 DNA: TGTGCCAGCAGCCTCGACAGTAACTATGGCTACACCTTC
CDR3 protein: CASSLDSNYGYTF
V gene: TRBV7-2
clone size: many
D gene: .
J gene: TRBJ1-2

CDR3 DNA: TGCGCCAGCACGGGACAGGAGAACACTGAAGCTTTCTTT
CDR3 protein: CASTGQENTEAFF
V gene: TRBV5-1
clone size: many
D gene: TRBD1
J gene: TRBJ1-1

CDR3 DNA: TGTGCCAGCAGTGAAGATTCCAATAGCAATGAGCAGTTCTTC
CDR3 protein: CASSEDSNSNEQFF
V gene: TRBV2
clone size: many
D gene: .
J gene: TRBJ2-1

CDR3 DNA: TGTGCCAGCAGCGTGGCAGGGATGGAGCCCCAGTACTTC
CDR3 protein: CASSVAGMEPQYF
V gene: TRBV9
clone size: few
D gene: .
J gene: TRBJ2-5

CDR3 DNA: TGTGCCAGCAGCGTCGGACAGGCTAACTATGGCTACACCTTC
CDR3 protein: CASSVGQANYGYTF
V gene: TRBV9
clone size: medium-sized
D gene: TRBD1
J gene: TRBJ1-2

CDR3 DNA: TGCAGCGTTGAATACAGGGGAACTGAAGCTTTCTTT
CDR3 protein: CSVEYRGTEAFF
V gene: TRBV29-1
clone size: many
D gene: TRBD1
J gene: TRBJ1-1

CDR3 DNA: TGTGCCTGGAGTGTGCTTCGGACAGGGAGGAAGACAGATACGCAGTATTTT
CDR3 protein: CAWSVLRTGRKTDTQYF
V gene: TRBV30
clone size: .
D gene: TRBD1
J gene: TRBJ2-3

CDR3 DNA: TGTGCCAGTAGTCAGGGGACAGGACCATATAGCAATCAGCCCCAGCATTTT
CDR3 protein: CASSQGTGPYSNQPQHF
V gene: TRBV19
clone size: many
D gene: TRBD1
J gene: TRBJ1-5

CDR3 DNA: TGTGCCACCAGTGATGGAACAGGGGGTGATCAGCCCCAGCATTTT
CDR3 protein: CATSDGTGGDQPQHF
V gene: TRBV24-1
clone size: many
D gene: TRBD1
J gene: TRBJ1-5

CDR3 DNA: TGTGCCAGCAGCTTACTTCAGTCCCAAATCAAACTGTTTTTT
CDR3 protein: CASSLLQSQIKLFF
V gene: TRBV11-2
clone size: many
D gene: .
J gene: TRBJ1-4

CDR3 DNA: TGCGCCAGCCGTCCCCAGACAGGGGCTAACTATGGCTACACCTTC
CDR3 protein: CASRPQTGANYGYTF
V gene: TRBV5-1
clone size: many
D gene: TRBD1
J gene: TRBJ1-2

CDR3 DNA: TGTGCCAGCAGCCAAGACAGGGTCTCCTATAATTCACCCCTCCACTTT
CDR3 protein: CASSQDRVSYNSPLHF
V gene: TRBV7-2
clone size: many
D gene: TRBD1
J gene: TRBJ1-6